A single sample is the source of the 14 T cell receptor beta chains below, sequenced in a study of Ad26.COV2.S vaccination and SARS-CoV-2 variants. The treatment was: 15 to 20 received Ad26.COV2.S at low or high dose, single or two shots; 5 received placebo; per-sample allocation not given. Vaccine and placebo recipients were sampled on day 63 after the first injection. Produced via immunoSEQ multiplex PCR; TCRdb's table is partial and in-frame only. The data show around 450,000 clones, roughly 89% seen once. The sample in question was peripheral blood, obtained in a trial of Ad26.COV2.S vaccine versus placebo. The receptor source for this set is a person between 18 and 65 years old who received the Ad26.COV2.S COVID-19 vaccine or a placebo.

Here the CDR3 DNA reads TGCAGTGCCGGAGGACGGCTTGAAGCTTTCTTT. Protein product: CSAGGRLEAFF. The V call is TRBV20-1, the J call TRBJ1-1, with unresolved D. V was cut by 6 bases and J by 7 bases, with 12 bases left in between. This CDR3 comprises 11 residues. The germline V gene encodes CDR1 DFQATT and CDR2 SNEGSKA (reference sequence).

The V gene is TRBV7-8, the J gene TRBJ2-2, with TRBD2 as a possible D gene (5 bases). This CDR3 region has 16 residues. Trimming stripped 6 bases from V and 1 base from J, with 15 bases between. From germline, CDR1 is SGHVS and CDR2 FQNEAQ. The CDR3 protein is CASRRNQRRNTGELFF. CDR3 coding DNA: TGTGCCAGCAGGCGAAACCAGCGGAGGAACACCGGGGAGCTGTTTTTT.

In nucleotides, the CDR3 is TGTGCCAGCAGTTCCGGGCCAGCCTCTCGGGGAAAGTTCTTC. This encodes CASSSGPASRGKFF. The chain has TRBV6-5 and TRBJ2-1, with a tentative D call TRBD2 (5 bases). Germline V gene sequence: CDR1 MNHEY, CDR2 SVGAGI. This CDR3 contains 14 residues. V was trimmed by 4 bases and J by 14 bases, leaving 21 bases between them.

CDR3 sequence reads: CASSPPGNEQFF. DNA for the CDR3: TGTGCCAGCAGCCCGCCAGGGAATGAGCAGTTCTTC. The gene calls are TRBV27 and TRBJ2-1, with a weak D call TRBD1 (5 bases). CDR3 length: 12 amino acids. The V end lost 6 bases, the J end lost 7 bases, and 10 bases lay between the germline ends. Per the germline V gene, CDR1 is MNHEY and CDR2 is SMNVEV (reference sequence).

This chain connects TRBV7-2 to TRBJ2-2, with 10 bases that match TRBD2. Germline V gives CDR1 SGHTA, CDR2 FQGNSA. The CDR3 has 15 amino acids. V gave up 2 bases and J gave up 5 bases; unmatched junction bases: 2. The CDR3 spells CASSLLAGGTGELFF. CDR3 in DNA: TGTGCCAGCAGCTTATTAGCGGGGGGAACCGGGGAGCTGTTTTTT.

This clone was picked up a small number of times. The chain's CDR3 is CASSPTGGRYTEAFF. DNA of the CDR3: TGTGCCAGCAGTCCGACAGGGGGTAGATATACTGAAGCTTTCTTT. The V call is TRBV2, the J call TRBJ1-1; 9 nucleotides agree with TRBD1. V gave up 5 bases and J gave up 5 bases; unmatched junction bases: 9. The CDR3 extends over 15 amino acids. CDR1 is SNHLY, CDR2 FYNNEI, per germline.

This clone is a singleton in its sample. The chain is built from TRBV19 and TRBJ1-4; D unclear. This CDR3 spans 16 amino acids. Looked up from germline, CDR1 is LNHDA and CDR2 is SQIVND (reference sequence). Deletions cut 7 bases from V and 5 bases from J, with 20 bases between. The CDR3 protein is CASTPFGQPKNEKLFF. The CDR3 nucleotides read TGTGCCAGTACCCCGTTCGGGCAGCCGAAGAATGAAAAACTGTTTTTT.

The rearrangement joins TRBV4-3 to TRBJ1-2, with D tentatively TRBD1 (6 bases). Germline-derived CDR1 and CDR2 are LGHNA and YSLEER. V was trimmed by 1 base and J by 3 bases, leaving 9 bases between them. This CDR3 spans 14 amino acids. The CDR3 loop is CASSQVTGYYGYTF. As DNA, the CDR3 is TGCGCCAGCAGCCAAGTCACAGGGTACTATGGCTACACCTTC.

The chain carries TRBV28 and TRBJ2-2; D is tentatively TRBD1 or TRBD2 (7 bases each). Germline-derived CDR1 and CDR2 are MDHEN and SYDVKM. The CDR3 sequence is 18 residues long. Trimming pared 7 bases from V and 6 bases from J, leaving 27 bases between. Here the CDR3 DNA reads TGTGCCAGCACCAAAGGCGGGACAGTCGTTGCGGGGGCCGGGGAGCTGTTTTTT. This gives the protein CASTKGGTVVAGAGELFF. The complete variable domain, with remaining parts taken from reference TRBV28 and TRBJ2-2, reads DVKVTQSSRYLVKRTGEKVFLECVQDMDHENMFWYRQDPGLGLRLIYFSYDVKMKEKGDIPEGYSVSREKKERFSLILESASTNQTSMYLCASTKGGTVVAGAGELFFGEGSRLTVL.

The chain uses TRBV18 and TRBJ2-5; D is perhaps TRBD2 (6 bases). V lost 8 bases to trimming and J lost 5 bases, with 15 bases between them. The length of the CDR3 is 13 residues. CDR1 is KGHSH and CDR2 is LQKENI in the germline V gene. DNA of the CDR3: TGTGCCAGCGCGGGATTGTTGCGCGAGACCCAGTACTTC. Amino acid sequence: CASAGLLRETQYF.

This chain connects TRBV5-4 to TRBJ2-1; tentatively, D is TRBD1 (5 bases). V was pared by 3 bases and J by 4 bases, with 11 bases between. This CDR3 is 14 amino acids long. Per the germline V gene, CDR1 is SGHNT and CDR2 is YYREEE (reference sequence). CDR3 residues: CASSSPQGYNEQFF. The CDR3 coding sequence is TGTGCCAGCAGCTCCCCTCAGGGATACAATGAGCAGTTCTTC. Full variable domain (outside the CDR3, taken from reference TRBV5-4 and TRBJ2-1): ETGVTQSPTHLIKTRGQQVTLRCSSQSGHNTVSWYQQALGQGPQFIFQYYREEENGRGNFPPRFSGLQFPNYSSELNVNALELDDSALYLCASSSPQGYNEQFFGPGTRLTVL.

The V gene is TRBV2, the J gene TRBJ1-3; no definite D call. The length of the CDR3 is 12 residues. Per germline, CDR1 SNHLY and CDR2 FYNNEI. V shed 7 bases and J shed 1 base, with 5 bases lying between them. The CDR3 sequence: CASKQSGNTIYF. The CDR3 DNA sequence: TGTGCCAGCAAGCAATCTGGAAACACCATATATTTT.

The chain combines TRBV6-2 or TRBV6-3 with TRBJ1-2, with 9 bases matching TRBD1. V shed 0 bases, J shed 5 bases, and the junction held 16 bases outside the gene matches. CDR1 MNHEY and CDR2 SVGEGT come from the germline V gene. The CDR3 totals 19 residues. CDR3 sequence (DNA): TGTGCCAGCAGTTACTCCCTGACGACCCCTCGGGACAGGGAATATGGCTACACCTTC. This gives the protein CASSYSLTTPRDREYGYTF.

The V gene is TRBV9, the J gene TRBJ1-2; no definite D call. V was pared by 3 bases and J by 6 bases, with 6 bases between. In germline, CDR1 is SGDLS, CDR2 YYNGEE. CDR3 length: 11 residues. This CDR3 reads CASSGHDGYTF. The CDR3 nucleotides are TGTGCCAGCAGCGGTCACGATGGCTACACCTTC.